A single sample is the source of the 23 T cell receptor beta chains below, sequenced in a study of shared clonotypes between healthy human individuals. The method was immunoSEQ multiplex PCR; TCRdb's version includes in-frame clones alone and lacks a portion of them. Of about 2 million clones in the sample, less than 95% were seen once. Positive CCR7 selection of CD45RO-negative cells yielded the naive CD8 cells, and terminally differentiated effector memory CD45RA+ cells were excluded. The sample consisted of naive CD8+ T cells sorted from blood. All receptors derive from a man between 18 and 35 years old in good health.

J is TRBJ2-6 and V is TRBV27, with D unresolved. With 6 bases removed from V and 3 bases from J, the gap between germline ends came to 21 bases. This CDR3 is 18 amino acids long. CDR1 MNHEY and CDR2 SMNVEV come from the germline V gene (reference sequence). As DNA, the CDR3 is TGTGCCAGCAGACCCGGGCGAGCCCCTCTTGATGGGGCCAACGTCCTGACTTTC. Its protein is CASRPGRAPLDGANVLTF.

The CDR3 region is CASTGPQVSSYEQYF. DNA of the CDR3: TGCGCCAGCACCGGCCCACAGGTCAGCTCCTACGAGCAGTACTTC. The chain uses TRBV10-1 and TRBJ2-7; TRBD1 might be the D (5 bases). Germline V gene sequence: CDR1 WNHNN, CDR2 SYGVQD (reference sequence). Trimming removed 7 bases at V and 0 bases at J, with 16 bases between. This CDR3 is 15 amino acids long.

The chain couples TRBV2 to TRBJ2-1; D unclear. With 7 bases removed from V and 11 bases from J, the gap between germline ends came to 18 bases. The CDR3 runs to 13 residues. Germline loops: CDR1 SNHLY, CDR2 FYNNEI. The CDR3 sequence is CASTVGDLGKQFF. CDR3 coding DNA: TGTGCCAGCACCGTAGGAGACCTGGGGAAGCAGTTCTTC.

The CDR3 nucleotides are TGTGCCAGCAGTTTATTGGCGTCTGCAACTAATGAAAAACTGTTTTTT. Its translation is CASSLLASATNEKLFF. V and J are TRBV27 and TRBJ1-4; D is unclear. The germline CDR1 and CDR2 sequences are MNHEY and SMNVEV (reference sequence). V was shortened by 1 base and J by 0 bases, with 9 bases between the two germline ends. This CDR3 is built from 16 residues.

The V and J genes are TRBV25-1 and TRBJ2-1; the D is unclear. CDR1 is MGHDK, CDR2 SYGVNS, per germline. V was shortened by 8 bases and J by 5 bases, with 7 bases between the two germline ends. CDR3 length equals 11 residues. This chain's CDR3 is CASRANNEQFF. The CDR3 bases are TGTGCCAGCCGGGCCAACAATGAGCAGTTCTTC.

V is TRBV20-1 and J is TRBJ1-4; D might be TRBD1 (6 bases). This CDR3 has 11 residues. Germline loops: CDR1 DFQATT, CDR2 SNEGSKA (reference sequence). Trimming removed 8 bases at V and 8 bases at J, with 12 bases between. CDR3 nucleotides: TGCAGTTACAGGGAAGGGGAAAAACTGTTTTTT. This encodes CSYREGEKLFF.

The chain joins TRBV27 to TRBJ2-1; 10 bases align to TRBD2. The J segment lost 2 bases and the V segment lost 0 bases, leaving 7 bases of the junction unmatched. The length of the CDR3 is 18 residues. The V gene's germline CDR1 is MNHEY and CDR2 SMNVEV (reference sequence). CDR3 sequence (DNA): TGTGCCAGCAGTTTATCGACTAGCGGGCTTCCCACCTACAATGAGCAGTTCTTC. Its protein is CASSLSTSGLPTYNEQFF.

This chain joins TRBV28 and TRBJ1-2; the match to TRBD1 covers 7 bases. The CDR3 extends over 15 amino acids. The V and J ends lost 4 bases and 6 bases, in that order; junction bases with no gene match: 11. The germline V gene encodes CDR1 MDHEN and CDR2 SYDVKM. The DNA of the CDR3 is TGTGCCAGCAGTTCTCGACAGGGACTATTTGATGGCTACACCTTC. Protein: CASSSRQGLFDGYTF.

Remarks on this clone: This same CDR3 is encoded by further DNA sequences in the sample. The chain employs TRBV9 and TRBJ2-2; no clear D. Trimming shortened V by 4 bases and J by 2 bases, and 6 bases separated the two germline ends. Germline V gives CDR1 SGDLS, CDR2 YYNGEE. The CDR3 is 13 residues long. The CDR3 protein is CASSPTNTGELFF. In nucleotides, the CDR3 is TGTGCCAGCAGCCCCACAAACACCGGGGAGCTGTTTTTT.

The genes are TRBV5-1 and TRBJ2-7, with 13 bases that match TRBD2. The CDR3 is 16 amino acids. Germline assignment: CDR1 SGHRS and CDR2 YFSETQ. Trimming at V came to 2 bases and at J to 2 bases, leaving 4 bases not matched to a gene. CDR3 DNA sequence: TGCGCCAGCAGCTTAGGGACTAGCGGGATAGCCTACGAGCAGTACTTC. This encodes CASSLGTSGIAYEQYF.

The chain couples TRBV27 to TRBJ2-4; 8 nucleotides agree with TRBD1. CDR3 length: 15 amino acids. The V gene's germline CDR1 is MNHEY and CDR2 SMNVEV (reference sequence). V shed 2 bases and J 2 bases; nucleotides not matched to a gene: 2. CDR3 region: CASSLTGGTKNIQYF. In nucleotides, the CDR3 is TGTGCCAGCAGTTTAACAGGGGGGACCAAAAACATTCAGTACTTC.

V usage is TRBV9 and J usage is TRBJ2-1; D may be TRBD1 (5 bases). Germline loops: CDR1 SGDLS, CDR2 YYNGEE. The germline V and J ends were trimmed by 3 bases and 4 bases, with 11 bases remaining between them. The CDR3 runs to 14 residues. The chain's CDR3 is CASSGIDRYNEQFF. In DNA, the CDR3 is TGTGCCAGCAGCGGAATCGACAGATACAATGAGCAGTTCTTC.

The chain carries TRBV10-3 and TRBJ2-7, with TRBD1 identical over 11 bases. CDR3 length: 13 residues. J lost 3 bases, V lost 8 bases, and 3 bases had no gene match. The V gene's germline CDR1 is ENHRY and CDR2 SYGVKD. The CDR3 protein is CAIGQGADYEQYF. As DNA, the CDR3 is TGTGCCATCGGACAGGGGGCTGACTACGAGCAGTACTTC.

V and J are TRBV25-1 and TRBJ2-7; D gene ambiguous. CDR1 is MGHDK and CDR2 is SYGVNS in the germline V gene. Trimming took 5 bases from V and 6 from J, leaving 8 bases between them. The CDR3 covers 11 residues. The CDR3 loop reads CASSHGFEQYF. The DNA for the CDR3 is TGTGCCAGCAGTCACGGGTTCGAGCAGTACTTC.

The CDR3 spells CASSQLGGLFTEAFF. CDR3 bases: TGTGCCAGCAGCCAACTCGGGGGACTGTTCACTGAAGCTTTCTTT. V usage is TRBV14 and J usage is TRBJ1-1, with D possibly being TRBD1 (5 bases). V lost 2 bases and J 4 bases, leaving 14 bases between the germline ends. Germline V lookup: CDR1 SGHDN, CDR2 FVKESK. The CDR3 has 15 amino acids.

The chain recombines TRBV20-1 with TRBJ2-7, with D unclear. The V and J ends lost 2 bases and 9 bases respectively, with 11 bases between them. Looked up from germline, CDR1 is DFQATT and CDR2 is SNEGSKA (reference sequence). This CDR3 contains 11 residues. The CDR3 sequence is CSARTKSGQYF. CDR3 nucleotide sequence: TGCAGTGCTAGAACCAAGTCGGGGCAGTACTTC.

The chain joins TRBV30 to TRBJ2-1; 8 bases map to TRBD2. CDR1 GTSNPN and CDR2 SVGIG come from the germline V gene (reference sequence). V shed 0 bases, J shed 8 bases, and the junction held 12 bases outside the gene matches. This CDR3 has 16 residues. CDR3 nucleotide sequence: TGTGCCTGGAGTGTAGGGTCGGTAGCGGGGTGGGATGAGCAGTTCTTC. This translates into CAWSVGSVAGWDEQFF.

This chain uses TRBV7-9 with TRBJ2-7; D perhaps matches TRBD2 (7 bases). Trimming removed 2 bases from V and 4 bases from J, with 15 bases in between. The CDR3 length is 15 residues. CDR1 and CDR2 from the germline V gene are SEHNR and FQNEAQ (reference sequence). The CDR3 here is CASSLFAGALYEQYF. The DNA for the CDR3 is TGTGCCAGCAGCTTATTTGCGGGGGCTTTGTACGAGCAGTACTTC.

V gene TRBV5-6 combines with J gene TRBJ2-7; 13 positions agree with TRBD2. Looked up from germline, CDR1 is SGHDT and CDR2 is YYEEEE. Trimming removed 4 bases from V and 5 bases from J; junction bases left unmatched: 6. There are 15 residues in the CDR3. The CDR3 DNA follows: TGTGCCAGCAGCCTGACTAGCGGGAGGTACCACGAGCAGTACTTC. It is translated as CASSLTSGRYHEQYF.

This chain links TRBV13 with TRBJ2-7; D not resolved. Per germline, CDR1 PRHDT and CDR2 FYEKMQ (reference sequence). The CDR3 is made up of 12 amino acids. V was shortened by 2 bases and J by 7 bases, with 9 bases between the two germline ends. As DNA, the CDR3 is TGTGCCAGCAGCTTATTACCGTGGGAGCAGTACTTC. As protein: CASSLLPWEQYF.

Remarks on this clone: Different DNA sequences within this sample yield the same CDR3. CDR3 DNA: TGTGCCAGCAGCACAACTAGCGGGAGCTCCTACGAGCAGTACTTC. Amino acids: CASSTTSGSSYEQYF. The chain employs TRBV27 and TRBJ2-7; 11 bases line up with TRBD2. In germline, CDR1 is MNHEY, CDR2 SMNVEV (reference sequence). The CDR3 spans 15 residues. The junction had 4 bases not matched to a gene; V was cut back by 6 bases and J by 0 bases.

V is TRBV10-1 and J is TRBJ2-2; tentative D call: TRBD1 (6 bases). The V end lost 2 bases, the J end lost 0 bases, and 10 bases lay between the germline ends. Germline assignment: CDR1 WNHNN and CDR2 SYGVQD (reference sequence). This CDR3 comprises 16 residues. The CDR3 DNA reads TGCGCCAGCAGTGAGACCGGGACAACGAACACCGGGGAGCTGTTTTTT. This sequence encodes CASSETGTTNTGELFF.

The V call is TRBV6-5, the J call TRBJ2-5, with 11 bases fitting TRBD2. Per germline, CDR1 MNHEY and CDR2 SVGAGI. Trimming at V came to 10 bases and at J to 5 bases, leaving 6 bases not matched to a gene. The CDR3 sequence is 13 residues long. CDR3 in DNA: TGTGCCACGATTAGCGGGGGGGCGGAGACCCAGTACTTC. Translation gives CATISGGAETQYF.